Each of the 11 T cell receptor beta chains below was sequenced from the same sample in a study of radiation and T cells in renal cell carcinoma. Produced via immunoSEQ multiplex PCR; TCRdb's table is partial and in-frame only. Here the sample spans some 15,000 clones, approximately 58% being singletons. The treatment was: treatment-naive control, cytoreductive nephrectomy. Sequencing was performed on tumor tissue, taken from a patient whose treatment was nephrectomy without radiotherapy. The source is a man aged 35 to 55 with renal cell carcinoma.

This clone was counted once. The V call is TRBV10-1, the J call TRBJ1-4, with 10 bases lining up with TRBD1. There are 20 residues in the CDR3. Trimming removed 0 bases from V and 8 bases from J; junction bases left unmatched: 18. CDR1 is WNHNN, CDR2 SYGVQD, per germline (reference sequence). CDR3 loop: CASSESIWDRGVKVGEKLFF. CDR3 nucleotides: TGCGCCAGCAGTGAGTCGATTTGGGACAGGGGCGTAAAGGTAGGGGAAAAACTGTTTTTT.

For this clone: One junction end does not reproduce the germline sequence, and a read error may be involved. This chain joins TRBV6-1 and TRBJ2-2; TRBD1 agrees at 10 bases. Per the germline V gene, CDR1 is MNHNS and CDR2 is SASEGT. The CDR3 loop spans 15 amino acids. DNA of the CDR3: TGTGCCAGCCGTGAAGGGACAGGGGACACCGGGGAGCTGTTTTTT. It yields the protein CASREGTGDTGELFF.

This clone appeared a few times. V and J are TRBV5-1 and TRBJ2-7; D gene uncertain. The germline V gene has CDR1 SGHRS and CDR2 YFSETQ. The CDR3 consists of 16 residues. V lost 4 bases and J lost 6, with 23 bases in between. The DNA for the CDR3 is TGCGCCAGCAGCCCCAACGAGCACAGTAGCTTTCCCGAGCAGTACTTC. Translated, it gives CASSPNEHSSFPEQYF.

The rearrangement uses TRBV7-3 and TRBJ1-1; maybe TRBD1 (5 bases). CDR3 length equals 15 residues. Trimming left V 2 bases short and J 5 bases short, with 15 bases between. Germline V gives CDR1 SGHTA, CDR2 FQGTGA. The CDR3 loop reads CASSLGSGRGTEAFF. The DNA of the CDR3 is TGTGCCAGCAGCTTAGGCTCAGGGAGAGGGACTGAAGCTTTCTTT.

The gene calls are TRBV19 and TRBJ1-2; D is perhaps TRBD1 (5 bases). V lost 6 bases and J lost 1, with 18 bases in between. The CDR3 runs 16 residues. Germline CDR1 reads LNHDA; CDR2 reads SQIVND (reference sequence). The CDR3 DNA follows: TGTGCCAGTAGATGGGGTATGGGGCAGAGTAACTATGGCTACACCTTC. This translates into CASRWGMGQSNYGYTF.

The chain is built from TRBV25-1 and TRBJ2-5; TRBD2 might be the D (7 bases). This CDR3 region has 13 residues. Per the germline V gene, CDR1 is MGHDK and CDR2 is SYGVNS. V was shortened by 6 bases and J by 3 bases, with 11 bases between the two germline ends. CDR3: CASRKGGEETQYF. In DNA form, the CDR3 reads TGTGCCAGCAGGAAGGGGGGGGAAGAGACCCAGTACTTC.

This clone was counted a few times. The CDR3 nucleotides read TGTGCCAGCAGGGACAGGGTGGGCGCTGAAGCTTTCTTT. This translates into CASRDRVGAEAFF. This rearrangement joins TRBV6-4 to TRBJ1-1; TRBD1 matches 8 bases. CDR3 length: 13 residues. The trim removed 6 bases at V and 6 bases at J, leaving 6 bases unmatched. Germline loops: CDR1 MRHNA, CDR2 SNTAGT.

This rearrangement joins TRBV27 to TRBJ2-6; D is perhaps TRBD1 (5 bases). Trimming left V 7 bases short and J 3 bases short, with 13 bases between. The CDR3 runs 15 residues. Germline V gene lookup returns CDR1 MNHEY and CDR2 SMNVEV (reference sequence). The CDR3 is CASTRGAYGANVLTF. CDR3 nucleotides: TGTGCCAGCACAAGGGGCGCGTATGGGGCCAACGTCCTGACTTTC.

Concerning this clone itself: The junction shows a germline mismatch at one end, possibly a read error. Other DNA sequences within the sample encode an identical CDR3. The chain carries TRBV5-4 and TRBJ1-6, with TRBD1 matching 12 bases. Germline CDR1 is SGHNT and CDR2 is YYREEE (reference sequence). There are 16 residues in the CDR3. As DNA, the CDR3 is TGCGCCAGCAGCCTCACCGGGACAGGGGGCTCTTCACCCCTCCACTTT. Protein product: CASSLTGTGGSSPLHF.

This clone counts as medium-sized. This CDR3 reads CASSPRSGPNTEAFF. For the CDR3, the DNA is TGTGCCAGCAGCCCTAGATCCGGACCCAACACTGAAGCTTTCTTT. This chain links TRBV14 with TRBJ1-1; D remains unclear. Germline lookup yields CDR1 SGHDN and CDR2 FVKESK. The length of the CDR3 is 15 residues. With 4 bases removed from V and 2 bases from J, the gap between germline ends came to 14 bases.

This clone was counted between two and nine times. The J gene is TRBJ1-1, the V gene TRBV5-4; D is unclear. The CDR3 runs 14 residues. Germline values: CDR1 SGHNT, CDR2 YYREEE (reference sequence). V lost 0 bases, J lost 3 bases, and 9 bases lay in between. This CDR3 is CASSLGGIDTEAFF. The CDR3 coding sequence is TGTGCCAGCAGCTTGGGGGGTATAGACACTGAAGCTTTCTTT.